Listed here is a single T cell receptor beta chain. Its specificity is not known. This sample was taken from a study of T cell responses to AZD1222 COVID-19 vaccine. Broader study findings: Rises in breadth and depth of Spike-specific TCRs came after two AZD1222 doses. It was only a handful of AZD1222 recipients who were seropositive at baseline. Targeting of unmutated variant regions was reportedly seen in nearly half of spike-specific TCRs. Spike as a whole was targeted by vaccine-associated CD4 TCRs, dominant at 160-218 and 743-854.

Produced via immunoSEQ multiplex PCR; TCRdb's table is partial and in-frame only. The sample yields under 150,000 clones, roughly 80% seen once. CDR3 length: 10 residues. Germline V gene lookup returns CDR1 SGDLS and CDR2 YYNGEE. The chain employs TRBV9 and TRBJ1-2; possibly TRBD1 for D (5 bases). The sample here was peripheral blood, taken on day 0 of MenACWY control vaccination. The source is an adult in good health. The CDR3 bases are TGTCCCGGGACCCTCTATGGCTACACCTTC. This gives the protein CPGTLYGYTF.